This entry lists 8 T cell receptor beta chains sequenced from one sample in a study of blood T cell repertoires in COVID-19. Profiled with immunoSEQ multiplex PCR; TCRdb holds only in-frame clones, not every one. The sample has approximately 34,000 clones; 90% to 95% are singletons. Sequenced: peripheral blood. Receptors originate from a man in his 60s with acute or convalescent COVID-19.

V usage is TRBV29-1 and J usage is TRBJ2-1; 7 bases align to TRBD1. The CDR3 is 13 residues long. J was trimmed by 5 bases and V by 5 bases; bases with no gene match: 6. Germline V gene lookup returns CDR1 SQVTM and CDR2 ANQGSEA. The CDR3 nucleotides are TGCAGCGTTAGAGGGGGCGACGACAATGAGCAGTTCTTC. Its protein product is CSVRGGDDNEQFF.

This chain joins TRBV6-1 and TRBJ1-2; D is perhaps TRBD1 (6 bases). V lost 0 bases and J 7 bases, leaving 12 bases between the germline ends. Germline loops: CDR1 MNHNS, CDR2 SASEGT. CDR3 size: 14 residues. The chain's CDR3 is CASSEASGGSGYTF. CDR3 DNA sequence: TGTGCCAGCAGTGAAGCGAGTGGGGGCTCTGGCTACACCTTC.

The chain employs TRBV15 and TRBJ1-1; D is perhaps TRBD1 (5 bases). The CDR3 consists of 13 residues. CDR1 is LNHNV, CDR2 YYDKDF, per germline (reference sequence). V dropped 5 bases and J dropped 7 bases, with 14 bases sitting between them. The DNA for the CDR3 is TGTGCCACCAGCCTATACCCGGGGGATGAAGCTTTCTTT. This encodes CATSLYPGDEAFF.

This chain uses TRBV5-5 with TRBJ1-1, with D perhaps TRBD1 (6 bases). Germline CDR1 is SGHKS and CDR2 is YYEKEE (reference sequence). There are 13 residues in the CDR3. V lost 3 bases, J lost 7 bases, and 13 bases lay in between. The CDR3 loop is CASSSPGTFEAFF. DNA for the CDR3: TGTGCCAGCAGCTCCCCTGGGACATTTGAAGCTTTCTTT.

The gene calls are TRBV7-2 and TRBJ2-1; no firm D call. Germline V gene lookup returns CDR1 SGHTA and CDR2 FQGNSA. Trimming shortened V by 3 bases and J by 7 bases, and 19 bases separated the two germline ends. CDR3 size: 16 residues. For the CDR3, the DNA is TGTGCCAGCAGCTTGACCGAAGGAGCGTTCCGGAATGAGCAGTTCTTC. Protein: CASSLTEGAFRNEQFF.

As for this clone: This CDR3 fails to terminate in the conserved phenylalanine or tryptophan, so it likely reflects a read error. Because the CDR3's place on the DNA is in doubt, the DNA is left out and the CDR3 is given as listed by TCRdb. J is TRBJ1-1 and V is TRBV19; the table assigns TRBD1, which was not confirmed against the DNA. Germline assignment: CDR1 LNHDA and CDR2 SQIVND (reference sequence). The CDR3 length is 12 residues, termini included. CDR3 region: CASSMGRGPPLT.

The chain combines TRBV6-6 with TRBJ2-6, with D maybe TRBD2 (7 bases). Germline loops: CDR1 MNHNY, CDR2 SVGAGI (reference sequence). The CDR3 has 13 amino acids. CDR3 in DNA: TGTGCGGGGGGGCCCTCTGGGGCCAACGTCCTGACTTTC. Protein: CAGGPSGANVLTF.

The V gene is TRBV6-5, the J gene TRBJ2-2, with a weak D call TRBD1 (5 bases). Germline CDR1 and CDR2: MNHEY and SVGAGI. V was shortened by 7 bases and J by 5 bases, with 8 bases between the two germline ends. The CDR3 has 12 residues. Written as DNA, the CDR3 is TGTGCCAGCACCCAGGGTACCGGGGAGCTGTTTTTT. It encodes CASTQGTGELFF.